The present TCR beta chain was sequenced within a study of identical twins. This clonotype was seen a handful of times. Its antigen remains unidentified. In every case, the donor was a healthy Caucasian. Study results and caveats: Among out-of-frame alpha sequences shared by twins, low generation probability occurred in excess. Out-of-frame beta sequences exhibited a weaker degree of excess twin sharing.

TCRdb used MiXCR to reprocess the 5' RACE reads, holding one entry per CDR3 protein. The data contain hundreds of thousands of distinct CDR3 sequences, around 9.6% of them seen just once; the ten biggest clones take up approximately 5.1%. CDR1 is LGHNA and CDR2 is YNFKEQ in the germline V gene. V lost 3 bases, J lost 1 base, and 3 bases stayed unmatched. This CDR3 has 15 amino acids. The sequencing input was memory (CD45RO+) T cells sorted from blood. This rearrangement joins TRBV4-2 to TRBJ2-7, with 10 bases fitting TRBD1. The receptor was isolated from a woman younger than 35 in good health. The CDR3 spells CASSQGQGISYEQYF. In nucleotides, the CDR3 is TGTGCCAGCAGCCAGGGACAGGGGATTTCCTACGAGCAGTACTTC.